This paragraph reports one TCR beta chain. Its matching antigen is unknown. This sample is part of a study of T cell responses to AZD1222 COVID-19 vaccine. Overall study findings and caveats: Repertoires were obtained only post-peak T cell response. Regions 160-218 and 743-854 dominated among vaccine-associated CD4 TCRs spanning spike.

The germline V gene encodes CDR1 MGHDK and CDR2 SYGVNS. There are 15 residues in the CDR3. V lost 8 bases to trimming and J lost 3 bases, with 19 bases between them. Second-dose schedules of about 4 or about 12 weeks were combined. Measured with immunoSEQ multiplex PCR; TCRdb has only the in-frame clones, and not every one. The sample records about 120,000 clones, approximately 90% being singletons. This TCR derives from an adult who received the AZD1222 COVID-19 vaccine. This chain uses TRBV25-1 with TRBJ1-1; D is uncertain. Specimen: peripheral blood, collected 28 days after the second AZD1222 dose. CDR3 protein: CASSSFGVYHTEAFF. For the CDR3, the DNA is TGTGCCAGCTCGAGTTTTGGGGTGTATCACACTGAAGCTTTCTTT.